Listed below are T cell receptor beta chains from one sample, sequenced in a study of Graves' ophthalmopathy and Graves' hyperthyroidism. TCRdb used MiXCR to reprocess the multiplex PCR reads, holding one entry per CDR3 protein. This table holds 660,000 or so distinct CDR3 sequences, roughly two fifths found once. The sequencing sample was made of peripheral blood. The receptors come from an adult man with Graves' ophthalmopathy. Each CDR3 is given with its conserved first and last residue. D genes are given only for firm matches. Expanded clones get a size class; other rows say once, few or many, or leave the size out.

>TRBV10-3|.|.|TRBJ1-1
CAISGTIKSEAFF
TGTGCCATCAGTGGGACCATTAAGTCTGAAGCTTTCTTT
>TRBV25-1|.|.|TRBJ1-2
CARQADHGYTF
TGTGCTAGACAGGCTGACCATGGCTACACCTTC
>TRBV7-2|.|TRBD1|TRBJ1-1
CASSSLGQGYNTEAFF
TGTGCCAGCAGTTCCCTCGGACAGGGCTACAACACTGAAGCTTTCTTT
>TRBV6-5|many|TRBD2|TRBJ2-5
CASSLAGGGLETQYF
TGTGCCAGCAGTCTAGCGGGAGGAGGGTTAGAGACCCAGTACTTC
>TRBV20-1|.|.|TRBJ1-5
CSARPGPSNQPQHF
TGCAGTGCTAGACCCGGGCCTAGCAATCAGCCCCAGCATTTT
>TRBV11-3|many|.|TRBJ1-4
CASSQRVSEKLFF
TGTGCCAGCAGCCAACGGGTTTCGGAAAAACTGTTTTTT
>TRBV10-3|many|.|TRBJ1-1
CAIWLGVTTEAFF
TGTGCCATCTGGCTGGGGGTGACCACTGAAGCTTTCTTT
>TRBV14|.|.|TRBJ1-1
CASSQWNRFLGLNTEAFF
TGTGCCAGCAGCCAATGGAACCGCTTTTTGGGACTGAACACTGAAGCTTTCTTT
>TRBV4-1|many|TRBD1|TRBJ1-2
CASSQGTGEGNTF
TGCGCCAGCAGCCAAGGGACAGGGGAAGGCAACACCTTC
>TRBV6-6|many|TRBD1|TRBJ1-5
CASRLTGGDQPQHF
TGTGCCAGCAGGCTTACAGGGGGGGATCAGCCCCAGCATTTT
>TRBV20-1|many|.|TRBJ1-2
CSAREALWGYTF
TGCAGTGCTAGAGAGGCGCTTTGGGGCTACACCTTC
>TRBV5-8|.|TRBD2|TRBJ2-2
CASSAGTRRTGELFF
TGTGCCAGCAGCGCCGGGACTAGAAGGACCGGGGAGCTGTTTTTT
>TRBV7-9|many|.|TRBJ1-2
CASSLDRAFGYGYTF
TGTGCCAGCAGCTTAGACAGGGCCTTCGGCTATGGCTACACCTTC
>TRBV29-1|.|.|TRBJ1-1
CSLGTATEAFF
TGCAGCTTAGGTACTGCCACTGAAGCTTTCTTT
>TRBV6-6|few|.|TRBJ2-5
CASSYSIVETQYF
TGTGCCAGCAGTTACTCTATCGTCGAGACCCAGTACTTC
>TRBV29-1|.|.|TRBJ2-1
CSVEDRTGRGEQFF
TGCAGCGTTGAAGACCGAACAGGGAGGGGTGAGCAGTTCTTC
>TRBV18|many|.|TRBJ2-7
CASSGTSYEQYF
TGTGCCAGCAGCGGGACATCCTACGAGCAGTACTTC
>TRBV7-9|many|TRBD1|TRBJ2-5
CASSLGWAGRGQHETQYF
TGTGCCAGCAGCTTAGGCTGGGCGGGCAGGGGGCAACATGAGACCCAGTACTTC